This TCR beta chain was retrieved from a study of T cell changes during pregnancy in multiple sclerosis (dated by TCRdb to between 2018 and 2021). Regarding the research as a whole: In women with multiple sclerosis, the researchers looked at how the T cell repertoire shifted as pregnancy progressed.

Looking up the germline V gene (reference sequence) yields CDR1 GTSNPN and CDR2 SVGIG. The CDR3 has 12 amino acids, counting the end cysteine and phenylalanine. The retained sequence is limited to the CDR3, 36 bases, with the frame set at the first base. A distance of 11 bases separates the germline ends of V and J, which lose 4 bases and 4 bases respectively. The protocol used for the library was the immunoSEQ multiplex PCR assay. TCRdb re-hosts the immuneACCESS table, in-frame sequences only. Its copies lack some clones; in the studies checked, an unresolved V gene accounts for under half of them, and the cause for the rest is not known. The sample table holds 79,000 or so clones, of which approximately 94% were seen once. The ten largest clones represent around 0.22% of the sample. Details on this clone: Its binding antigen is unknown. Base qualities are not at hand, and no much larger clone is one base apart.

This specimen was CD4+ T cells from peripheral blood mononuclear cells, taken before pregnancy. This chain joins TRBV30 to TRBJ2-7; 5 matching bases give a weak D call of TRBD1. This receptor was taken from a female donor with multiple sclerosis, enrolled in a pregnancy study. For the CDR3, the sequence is CAWTSRAYEQYF. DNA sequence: TGTGCCTGGACCAGCAGGGCTTACGAGCAGTACTTC. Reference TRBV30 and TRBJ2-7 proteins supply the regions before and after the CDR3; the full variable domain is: SQTIHQWPATLVQPVGSPLSLECTVEGTSNPNLYWYRQAAGRGLQLLFYSVGIGQISSEVPQNLSASRPQDRQFILSSKKLLLSDSGFYLCAWTSRAYEQYFGPGTRLTVT.